These T cell receptor beta chains were read from a single sample in a study of cytomegalovirus exposure and HLA in healthy donors. Measured with immunoSEQ multiplex PCR; TCRdb has only the in-frame clones, and not every one. The sample contains about 120,000 clones, approximately 80% of which appear only once. Source material: PBMCs. The receptors were gathered from a middle-aged woman in good health and CMV-seronegative. Both conserved end residues are part of each CDR3. The D gene is left open where the match is weak.

V | D | CDR3
TRBV4-2 | NA | CASSQGWQGILEGHYGYTF
TRBV27 | NA | CASRLNAQVKNSPLHF
TRBV19 | TRBD1 | CASRPWDRGNAGELFF
TRBV19 | NA | CASSTLSGANVLTF
TRBV10-2 | NA | CASSERREKQYF
TRBV12-5 | TRBD1 | CASGLAGQGPTF
TRBV14 | NA | CASSLLGQEVDEQFF
TRBV6-1 | NA | CASRRTLNQPQHF
TRBV18 | TRBD2 | CASSPLSAGGTYEQYF
TRBV28 | NA | CASSSPRVGRAFF
TRBV4-1 | NA | CASSQPLTGRNTIYF
TRBV28 | TRBD1 | CASSPRRLGGPYEQYF
TRBV27 | TRBD1 | CASRKQGKYYGYTF
TRBV13 | TRBD1 | CASSLLRDRAYNSPLHF
TRBV28 | TRBD2 | CASRFPKRELFF
TRBV5-1 | NA | CASSLAGRENQPQHF
TRBV7-8 | TRBD2 | CASSLALRESSSFYNEQFF
TRBV5-1 | TRBD2 | CASSLGTSGGVTDTQYF
TRBV10-3 | TRBD1 | CAIRNRGNTEAFF
TRBV19 | TRBD2 | CASSDSGRASYEQYF
TRBV28 | TRBD2 | CASSLGGVADTQYF
TRBV5-6 | TRBD2 | CASNTGGAGRSGANVLTF
TRBV4-2 | TRBD2 | CASSHPAGTSGGSSYNEQFF
TRBV5-1 | TRBD1 | CASSLGDRWVYEQYF
TRBV7-9 | TRBD1 | CSSSRDRVANEKLFF
TRBV4-1 | TRBD1 | CASSRERTGGSLGGYTF
TRBV21-1 | NA | CASSHRDRGGVREAFF
TRBV7-6 | NA | CASSLETGAEAFF